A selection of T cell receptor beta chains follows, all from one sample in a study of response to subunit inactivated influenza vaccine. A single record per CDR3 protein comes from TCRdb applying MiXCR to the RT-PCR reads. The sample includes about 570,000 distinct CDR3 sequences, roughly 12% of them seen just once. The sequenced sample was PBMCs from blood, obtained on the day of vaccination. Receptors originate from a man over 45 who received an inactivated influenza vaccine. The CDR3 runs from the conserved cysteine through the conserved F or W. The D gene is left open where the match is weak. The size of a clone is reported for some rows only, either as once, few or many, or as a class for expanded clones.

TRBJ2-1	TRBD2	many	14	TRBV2	CASRFRLAVNEQFF	TGTGCCAGCAGATTTAGACTAGCGGTAAATGAGCAGTTCTTC
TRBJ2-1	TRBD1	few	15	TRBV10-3	CAISGTGTDYNEQFF	TGTGCCATCAGTGGGACCGGGACAGACTACAATGAGCAGTTCTTC
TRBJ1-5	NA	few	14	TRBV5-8	CASSLKSLYQPQHF	TGTGCCAGCAGCTTGAAGTCCCTCTATCAGCCCCAGCATTTT
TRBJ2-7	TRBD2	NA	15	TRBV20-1	CSARDRVGGHYEQYF	TGCAGTGCTAGAGACCGCGTGGGAGGGCACTACGAGCAGTACTTC
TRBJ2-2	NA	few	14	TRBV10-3	CAIRRDGVTGELFF	TGTGCCATCAGACGGGATGGGGTCACCGGGGAGCTGTTTTTT
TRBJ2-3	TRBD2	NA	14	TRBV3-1	CASSQEASGEKKYF	TGTGCCAGCAGCCAAGAGGCTAGCGGGGAAAAAAAGTATTTT
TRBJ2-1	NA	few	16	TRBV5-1	CASSLAEWWGYNEQFF	TGCGCCAGCAGCTTGGCTGAGTGGTGGGGCTACAATGAGCAGTTCTTC
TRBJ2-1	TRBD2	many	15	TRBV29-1	CSVGGTSGRAGEQFF	TGCAGCGTTGGCGGGACTAGCGGGAGGGCAGGAGAGCAGTTCTTC
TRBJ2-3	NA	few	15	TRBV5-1	CASSLRGYGADTQYF	TGCGCCAGCAGCTTGCGGGGGTATGGAGCAGATACGCAGTATTTT
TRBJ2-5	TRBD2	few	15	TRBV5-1	CASSLLAGQQETQYF	TGCGCCAGCAGCTTACTAGCGGGACAACAAGAGACCCAGTACTTC
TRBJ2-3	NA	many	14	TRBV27	CASSLDPAGGTQYF	TGTGCCAGCAGTTTAGACCCCGCAGGCGGGACGCAGTATTTT
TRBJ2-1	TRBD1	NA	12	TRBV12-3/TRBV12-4	CASRSGQNEQFF	TGTGCCAGCAGGTCGGGACAGAATGAGCAGTTCTTC
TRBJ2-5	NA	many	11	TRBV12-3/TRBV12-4	CASSGSETQYF	TGTGCCAGCTCCGGCTCGGAGACCCAGTACTTC
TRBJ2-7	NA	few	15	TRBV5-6	CASSLDSRSSYEQYF	TGTGCCAGCAGCTTGGATAGCAGGAGCTCCTACGAGCAGTACTTC
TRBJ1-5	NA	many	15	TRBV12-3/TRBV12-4	CASSSQGYSNQPQHF	TGTGCCAGCAGTTCACAGGGCTATAGCAATCAGCCCCAGCATTTT
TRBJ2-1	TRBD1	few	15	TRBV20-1	CSAIAGTVNYNEQFF	TGCAGTGCTATAGCTGGGACAGTTAACTACAATGAGCAGTTCTTC
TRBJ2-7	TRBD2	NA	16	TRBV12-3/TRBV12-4	CASSVALAGAGYEQYF	TGTGCCAGCAGTGTGGCTCTAGCGGGAGCGGGCTACGAGCAGTACTTC
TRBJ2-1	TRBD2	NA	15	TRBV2	CASIIGLVGYNEQFF	TGTGCCAGCATTATAGGACTAGTTGGCTACAATGAGCAGTTCTTC
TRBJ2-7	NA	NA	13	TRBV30	CAWAPGTLIEQYF	TGTGCCTGGGCTCCGGGAACGTTAATTGAGCAGTACTTC
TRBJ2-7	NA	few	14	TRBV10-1	CASSDAGTRYEQYF	TGCGCCAGCAGCGACGCCGGGACCCGCTACGAGCAGTACTTC
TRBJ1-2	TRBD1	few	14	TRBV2	CASRTGQGSYGYTF	TGTGCCAGCAGGACAGGACAGGGTTCCTATGGCTACACCTTC
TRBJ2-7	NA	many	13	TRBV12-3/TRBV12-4	CASSFSTGDEQYF	TGTGCCAGCAGTTTTTCTACTGGGGACGAGCAGTACTTC
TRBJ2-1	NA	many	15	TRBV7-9	CASGPRKALGNEQFF	TGTGCCAGCGGTCCTAGAAAGGCTCTGGGTAATGAGCAGTTCTTC
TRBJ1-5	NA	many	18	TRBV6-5	CASSYSAADIVGNQPQHF	TGTGCCAGCAGTTACTCAGCGGCAGACATTGTTGGCAATCAGCCCCAGCATTTT
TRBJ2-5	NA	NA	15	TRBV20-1	CSARDGRRVQETQYF	TGCAGTGCTAGAGATGGGCGGAGGGTCCAAGAGACCCAGTACTTC
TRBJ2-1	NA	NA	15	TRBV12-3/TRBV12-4	CASSLIDYSYNEQFF	TGTGCCAGCAGTTTAATTGATTACTCCTACAATGAGCAGTTCTTC
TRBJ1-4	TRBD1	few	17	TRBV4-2	CASSPGTGGATNEKLFF	TGTGCCAGCAGCCCTGGGACAGGTGGCGCAACTAATGAAAAACTGTTTTTT
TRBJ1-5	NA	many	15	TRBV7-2	CASSLMGLGNQPQHF	TGTGCCAGCAGCTTAATGGGGCTTGGCAATCAGCCCCAGCATTTT
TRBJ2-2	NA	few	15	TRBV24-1	CATSDAGRDTGELFF	TGTGCCACCAGTGATGCGGGGCGAGACACCGGGGAGCTGTTTTTT
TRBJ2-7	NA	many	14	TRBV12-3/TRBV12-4	CASSSQIYRAEQYF	TGTGCCAGCAGTTCCCAAATCTACAGGGCCGAGCAGTACTTC
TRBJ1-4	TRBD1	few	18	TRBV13	CASSLIGLDEGAREKLFF	TGTGCCAGCAGCTTGATTGGATTAGATGAGGGGGCTCGGGAAAAACTGTTTTTT
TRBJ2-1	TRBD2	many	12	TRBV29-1	CSAGLARNEQFF	TGCAGCGCTGGACTAGCGCGGAATGAGCAGTTCTTC
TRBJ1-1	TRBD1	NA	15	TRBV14	CASSQEVQGGTEAFF	TGTGCCAGCAGCCAAGAGGTTCAGGGGGGCACTGAAGCTTTCTTT
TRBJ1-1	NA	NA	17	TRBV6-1	CASHPPRGRRSNTEAFF	TGTGCCAGCCACCCCCCTCGGGGGAGGCGATCGAACACTGAAGCTTTCTTT
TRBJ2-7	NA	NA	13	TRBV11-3	CASSYTGNYEQYF	TGTGCCAGCAGCTACACCGGGAACTACGAGCAGTACTTC
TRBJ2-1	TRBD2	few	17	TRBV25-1	CASSGLTSGGISNEQFF	TGTGCCAGCAGTGGGCTGACTAGCGGGGGAATCAGCAATGAGCAGTTCTTC
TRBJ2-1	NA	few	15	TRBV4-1	CASSQEVKRWNEQFF	TGCGCCAGCAGCCAAGAAGTAAAAAGGTGGAATGAGCAGTTCTTC
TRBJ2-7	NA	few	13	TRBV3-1	CASSHRQGYEQYF	TGTGCCAGCAGCCATCGCCAGGGGTACGAGCAGTACTTC
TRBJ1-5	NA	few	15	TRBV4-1	CASSQEAFSNQPQHF	TGCGCCAGCAGCCAGGAGGCGTTTAGCAATCAGCCCCAGCATTTT
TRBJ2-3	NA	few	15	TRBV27	CASSPGGSGTDTQYF	TGTGCCAGCAGCCCTGGGGGGTCAGGCACAGATACGCAGTATTTT
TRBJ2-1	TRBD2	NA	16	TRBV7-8	CASSPKGTSGWNEQFF	TGTGCCAGCAGCCCGAAAGGGACTAGCGGGTGGAATGAGCAGTTCTTC
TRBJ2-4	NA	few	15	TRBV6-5	CASSYSRTTENIQYF	TGTGCCAGCAGTTACTCCCGGACAACCGAAAACATTCAGTACTTC
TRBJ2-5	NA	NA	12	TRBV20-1	CSARGARETQYF	TGCAGTGCTAGAGGGGCTCGGGAGACCCAGTACTTC
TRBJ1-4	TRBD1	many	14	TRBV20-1	CSAAGGQVGEKLFF	TGCAGTGCAGCTGGGGGACAGGTCGGTGAAAAACTGTTTTTT
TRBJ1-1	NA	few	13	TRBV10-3	CAISGPGAVEAFF	TGTGCCATCAGTGGCCCGGGGGCGGTTGAAGCTTTCTTT
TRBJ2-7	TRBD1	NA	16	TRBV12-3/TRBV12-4	CASSLIPPGQGYEQYF	TGTGCCAGCAGTTTAATCCCGCCGGGACAGGGCTACGAGCAGTACTTC
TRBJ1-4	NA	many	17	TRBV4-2	CASSPRAFGSYNEKLFF	TGTGCCAGCAGCCCGCGAGCGTTCGGCAGCTATAATGAAAAACTGTTTTTT
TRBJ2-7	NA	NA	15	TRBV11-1	CASSSGKSGAYEQYF	TGTGCCAGCAGCTCGGGCAAGTCCGGGGCCTACGAGCAGTACTTC
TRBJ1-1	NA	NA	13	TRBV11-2	CASRRTRNTEAFF	TGTGCCAGCAGACGGACAAGGAACACTGAAGCTTTCTTT
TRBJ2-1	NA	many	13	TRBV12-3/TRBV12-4	CASSSNRYNEQFF	TGTGCCAGCAGTTCTAACAGGTACAATGAGCAGTTCTTC
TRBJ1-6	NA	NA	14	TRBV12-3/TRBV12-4	CASSLWTVNSPLHF	TGTGCCAGCAGTTTATGGACAGTCAATTCACCCCTCCACTTT
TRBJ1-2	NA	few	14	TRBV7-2	CASSLRAVNYGYTF	TGTGCCAGCAGCTTGAGGGCAGTTAACTATGGCTACACCTTC
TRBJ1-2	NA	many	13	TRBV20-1	CSARETENYGYTF	TGCAGTGCTAGGGAGACCGAAAACTATGGCTACACCTTC
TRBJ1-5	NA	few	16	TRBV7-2	CASSLSGGVGNQPQHF	TGTGCCAGCAGCTTAAGTGGGGGGGTAGGTAATCAGCCCCAGCATTTT
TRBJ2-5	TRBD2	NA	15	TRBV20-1	CSAKRGAGRQETQYF	TGCAGTGCTAAGCGGGGGGCCGGGAGGCAAGAGACCCAGTACTTC
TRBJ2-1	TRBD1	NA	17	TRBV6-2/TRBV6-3	CASRPGQGQSSYNEQFF	TGTGCCAGCAGACCGGGACAGGGGCAGAGCTCCTACAATGAGCAGTTCTTC
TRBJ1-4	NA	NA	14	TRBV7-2	CASATGIRNEKLFF	TGTGCCAGCGCCACGGGGATCCGGAATGAAAAACTGTTTTTT
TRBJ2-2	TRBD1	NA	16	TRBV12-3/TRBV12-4	CASSPSGTANTGELFF	TGTGCCAGCTCCCCGTCGGGGACAGCGAACACCGGGGAGCTGTTTTTT
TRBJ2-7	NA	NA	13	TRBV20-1	CSAAVGISYEQYF	TGCAGTGCTGCTGTGGGTATCTCCTACGAGCAGTACTTC
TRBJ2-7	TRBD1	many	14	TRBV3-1	CASSLGQGSYEQYF	TGTGCCAGCAGCCTGGGACAGGGGTCCTACGAGCAGTACTTC